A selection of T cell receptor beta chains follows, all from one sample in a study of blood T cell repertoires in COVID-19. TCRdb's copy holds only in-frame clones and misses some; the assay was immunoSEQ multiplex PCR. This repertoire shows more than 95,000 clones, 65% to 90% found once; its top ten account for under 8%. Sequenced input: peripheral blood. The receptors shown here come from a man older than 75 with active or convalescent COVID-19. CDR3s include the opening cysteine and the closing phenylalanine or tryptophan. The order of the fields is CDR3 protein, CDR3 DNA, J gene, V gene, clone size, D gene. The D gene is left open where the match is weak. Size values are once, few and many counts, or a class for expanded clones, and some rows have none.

cdr3_aa: CASSYGRENTEAFF
cdr3_nt: TGTGCCAGCAGTTACGGCCGGGAGAACACTGAAGCTTTCTTT
j_call: TRBJ1-1
v_call: TRBV6-2/TRBV6-3
clone_size: .
d_call: .

cdr3_aa: CASVGLGAYSPLHF
cdr3_nt: TGTGCCAGCGTCGGTTTGGGGGCTTATTCACCCCTCCACTTT
j_call: TRBJ1-6
v_call: TRBV7-9
clone_size: .
d_call: .

cdr3_aa: CASSFRLTERKTQYF
cdr3_nt: TGTGCCAGCAGTTTCAGATTGACGGAGAGGAAGACCCAGTACTTC
j_call: TRBJ2-5
v_call: TRBV28
clone_size: .
d_call: .

cdr3_aa: CASSLDRGRSAFF
cdr3_nt: TGTGCCAGCAGTCTGGACAGGGGGCGCTCTGCTTTCTTT
j_call: TRBJ1-1
v_call: TRBV12-3/TRBV12-4
clone_size: .
d_call: TRBD1

cdr3_aa: CASSIVRERTEAFF
cdr3_nt: TGTGCCAGTAGTATAGTGAGGGAACGGACTGAAGCTTTCTTT
j_call: TRBJ1-1
v_call: TRBV19
clone_size: .
d_call: .

cdr3_aa: CATLQGADYGYTF
cdr3_nt: TGTGCCACCTTACAGGGGGCTGACTATGGCTACACCTTC
j_call: TRBJ1-2
v_call: TRBV28
clone_size: .
d_call: TRBD1

cdr3_aa: CASSPLGNYGYTF
cdr3_nt: TGTGCCAGCAGCCCCCTGGGCAACTATGGCTACACCTTC
j_call: TRBJ1-2
v_call: TRBV9
clone_size: .
d_call: .

cdr3_aa: CASYLAGVRDTQYF
cdr3_nt: TGCGCCAGCTATCTAGCGGGGGTCAGAGATACGCAGTATTTT
j_call: TRBJ2-3
v_call: TRBV5-1
clone_size: .
d_call: TRBD2

cdr3_aa: CASQLGLARRDTQYF
cdr3_nt: TGTGCCTCCCAGTTGGGGCTAGCGAGACGAGATACGCAGTATTTT
j_call: TRBJ2-3
v_call: TRBV6-5
clone_size: .
d_call: .

cdr3_aa: CASGYSNEKLFF
cdr3_nt: TGTGCTAGTGGTTACAGTAATGAAAAACTGTTTTTT
j_call: TRBJ1-4
v_call: TRBV12-5
clone_size: .
d_call: .

cdr3_aa: CASSPGTSGYTDTQYF
cdr3_nt: TGTGCCAGCAGTCCCGGGACTAGCGGATACACAGATACGCAGTATTTT
j_call: TRBJ2-3
v_call: TRBV28
clone_size: few
d_call: TRBD2

cdr3_aa: CSARTGTAGNTIYF
cdr3_nt: TGCAGCGCCCGAACCGGGACAGCTGGAAACACCATATATTTT
j_call: TRBJ1-3
v_call: TRBV29-1
clone_size: .
d_call: TRBD1

cdr3_aa: CASSPRQGAAGELFF
cdr3_nt: TGTGCCAGCTCACCCCGACAGGGGGCGGCCGGGGAGCTGTTTTTT
j_call: TRBJ2-2
v_call: TRBV18
clone_size: .
d_call: TRBD1

cdr3_aa: CASSLDSSSGANVLTF
cdr3_nt: TGTGCCAGCAGTCTCGACAGCTCGTCTGGGGCCAACGTCCTGACTTTC
j_call: TRBJ2-6
v_call: TRBV6-4
clone_size: .
d_call: .

cdr3_aa: CASSLVPPDRGNSPLHF
cdr3_nt: TGTGCCAGCAGCTTAGTACCCCCCGACAGGGGAAATTCACCCCTCCACTTT
j_call: TRBJ1-6
v_call: TRBV7-8
clone_size: few
d_call: TRBD1

cdr3_aa: CASSLQATNTGELFF
cdr3_nt: TGTGCCAGCAGCTTACAGGCGACGAACACCGGGGAGCTGTTTTTT
j_call: TRBJ2-2
v_call: TRBV11-2
clone_size: .
d_call: .

cdr3_aa: CARSSLGTKCKEQFF
cdr3_nt: TGTGCCAGAAGCTCGCTCGGGACAAAGTGTAAGGAACAGTTCTTC
j_call: TRBJ2-1
v_call: TRBV5-3
clone_size: .
d_call: .

cdr3_aa: CASSRGTRTNEQFF
cdr3_nt: TGTGCCAGCAGTCGAGGGACTAGAACCAATGAGCAGTTCTTC
j_call: TRBJ2-1
v_call: TRBV6-2/TRBV6-3
clone_size: .
d_call: TRBD2

cdr3_aa: CASSTLDRLSYEQYF
cdr3_nt: TGTGCCAGCAGTACGCTGGACAGACTCTCCTACGAGCAGTACTTC
j_call: TRBJ2-7
v_call: TRBV6-5
clone_size: few
d_call: .

cdr3_aa: CASSPGTSGGYEQYF
cdr3_nt: TGTGCCAGCAGCCCCGGGACTAGCGGAGGCTACGAGCAGTACTTC
j_call: TRBJ2-7
v_call: TRBV9
clone_size: .
d_call: TRBD2

cdr3_aa: CASSVFSDTQYF
cdr3_nt: TGTGCCAGCAGTGTCTTCTCAGATACGCAGTATTTT
j_call: TRBJ2-3
v_call: TRBV12-3/TRBV12-4
clone_size: once
d_call: .

cdr3_aa: CASSLKTEARYTF
cdr3_nt: TGTGCCAGTTCCCTGAAGACCGAGGCCCGCTACACCTTC
j_call: TRBJ1-2
v_call: TRBV2
clone_size: few
d_call: .

cdr3_aa: CASSPGGLVTNEKLFF
cdr3_nt: TGTGCCAGCAGCCCCGGAGGCCTCGTTACTAATGAAAAACTGTTTTTT
j_call: TRBJ1-4
v_call: TRBV5-4
clone_size: .
d_call: .

cdr3_aa: CARGSGGPNTGELFF
cdr3_nt: TGTGCCAGAGGCAGCGGGGGCCCGAACACCGGGGAGCTGTTTTTT
j_call: TRBJ2-2
v_call: TRBV2
clone_size: .
d_call: TRBD2

cdr3_aa: CASSRQSLGSTDTQYF
cdr3_nt: TGTGCCAGCAGCCGACAGTCCCTCGGGAGCACAGATACGCAGTATTTT
j_call: TRBJ2-3
v_call: TRBV6-4
clone_size: .
d_call: .

cdr3_aa: CASRLGDYGYTF
cdr3_nt: TGTGCCAGCAGACTCGGGGACTATGGCTACACCTTC
j_call: TRBJ1-2
v_call: TRBV12-3/TRBV12-4
clone_size: .
d_call: .

cdr3_aa: CASSEPGGPNQPQHF
cdr3_nt: TGTGCCAGCAGTGAACCAGGGGGCCCAAATCAGCCCCAGCATTTT
j_call: TRBJ1-5
v_call: TRBV6-1
clone_size: .
d_call: TRBD1

cdr3_aa: CASSSRDHNSPLHF
cdr3_nt: TGCGCCAGCAGCTCCCGGGATCATAATTCACCCCTCCACTTT
j_call: TRBJ1-6
v_call: TRBV5-1
clone_size: .
d_call: .

cdr3_aa: CASSLNVGLESSYNEQFF
cdr3_nt: TGTGCCAGCAGCCTAAACGTTGGACTAGAGTCCTCCTACAATGAGCAGTTCTTC
j_call: TRBJ2-1
v_call: TRBV7-3
clone_size: .
d_call: TRBD2

cdr3_aa: CASSILLAGVRQETQYF
cdr3_nt: TGTGCCAGCAGCATATTACTAGCGGGGGTTCGGCAAGAGACCCAGTACTTC
j_call: TRBJ2-5
v_call: TRBV7-6
clone_size: once
d_call: TRBD2

cdr3_aa: CASSLVSGSGTDTQYF
cdr3_nt: TGTGCCAGCAGCTTAGTCTCCGGGAGTGGCACAGATACGCAGTATTTT
j_call: TRBJ2-3
v_call: TRBV7-9
clone_size: .
d_call: .

cdr3_aa: CASSPRQGNSPLHF
cdr3_nt: TGCGCCAGCAGCCCCCGACAGGGTAATTCACCCCTCCACTTT
j_call: TRBJ1-6
v_call: TRBV4-1
clone_size: .
d_call: TRBD1

cdr3_aa: CASSRTAGNTIYF
cdr3_nt: TGTGCCAGCAGCCGGACTGCTGGAAACACCATATATTTT
j_call: TRBJ1-3
v_call: TRBV5-5
clone_size: few
d_call: .

cdr3_aa: CASSLGGNSGNTIYF
cdr3_nt: TGTGCCAGCTCACTAGGGGGCAACTCTGGAAACACCATATATTTT
j_call: TRBJ1-3
v_call: TRBV18
clone_size: .
d_call: TRBD1

cdr3_aa: CASKYRGYNSPLHF
cdr3_nt: TGTGCCAGCAAATACAGGGGCTATAATTCACCCCTCCACTTT
j_call: TRBJ1-6
v_call: TRBV27
clone_size: .
d_call: TRBD1

cdr3_aa: CARSLNCRGIEQFF
cdr3_nt: TGTGCCAGAAGCTTGAATTGCAGGGGCATTGAGCAGTTCTTC
j_call: TRBJ2-1
v_call: TRBV5-3
clone_size: .
d_call: .

cdr3_aa: CSVESTGNTYEQYF
cdr3_nt: TGCAGCGTTGAATCGACAGGGAATACCTACGAGCAGTACTTC
j_call: TRBJ2-7
v_call: TRBV29-1
clone_size: .
d_call: TRBD1

cdr3_aa: CASSVWYPLLAGCRELFF
cdr3_nt: TGTGCCAGCAGTGTCTGGTACCCTCTACTAGCGGGTTGTAGGGAGCTGTTTTTT
j_call: TRBJ2-2
v_call: TRBV25-1
clone_size: .
d_call: TRBD2

cdr3_aa: CASSRSRGSTYNEQFF
cdr3_nt: TGCGCCAGCAGTAGATCCCGCGGGTCGACCTACAATGAGCAGTTCTTC
j_call: TRBJ2-1
v_call: TRBV5-1
clone_size: few
d_call: .

cdr3_aa: CASSPNRDNNEQFF
cdr3_nt: TGTGCCAGCAGCCCCAACCGGGACAACAATGAGCAGTTCTTC
j_call: TRBJ2-1
v_call: TRBV7-3
clone_size: once
d_call: .

cdr3_aa: CASSSRWGVPLHF
cdr3_nt: TGTGCCAGCAGTTCTCGTTGGGGGGTACCCCTCCACTTT
j_call: TRBJ1-6
v_call: TRBV27
clone_size: .
d_call: .

cdr3_aa: CASSPRSSDQPQHF
cdr3_nt: TGTGCCAGCAGCCCGCGATCAAGTGATCAGCCCCAGCATTTT
j_call: TRBJ1-5
v_call: TRBV11-2
clone_size: .
d_call: .

cdr3_aa: CASSPDRGLYEQYF
cdr3_nt: TGTGCCAGCAGCCCGGACAGGGGGTTGTACGAGCAGTACTTC
j_call: TRBJ2-7
v_call: TRBV3-1/TRBV3-2
clone_size: .
d_call: TRBD1

cdr3_aa: CASSRFGSGLNTEAFF
cdr3_nt: TGCGCCAGCAGCCGTTTTGGATCAGGGCTGAACACTGAAGCTTTCTTT
j_call: TRBJ1-1
v_call: TRBV4-1
clone_size: .
d_call: .

cdr3_aa: CAWSVRVFNEKLFF
cdr3_nt: TGTGCCTGGAGTGTACGAGTATTTAATGAAAAACTGTTTTTT
j_call: TRBJ1-4
v_call: TRBV30
clone_size: .
d_call: .

cdr3_aa: CASSQELAGGPREQYF
cdr3_nt: TGTGCCAGCAGCCAGGAACTAGCGGGGGGGCCAAGGGAGCAGTACTTC
j_call: TRBJ2-7
v_call: TRBV4-2
clone_size: .
d_call: TRBD2

cdr3_aa: CASSQVTGDSPLHF
cdr3_nt: TGTGCCAGCAGCCAAGTGACGGGGGATTCACCCCTCCACTTT
j_call: TRBJ1-6
v_call: TRBV3-1/TRBV3-2
clone_size: .
d_call: .

cdr3_aa: CASSPSRTGLNSPLHF
cdr3_nt: TGTGCCAGCAGCCCCTCCAGGACAGGGCTTAATTCACCCCTCCACTTT
j_call: TRBJ1-6
v_call: TRBV3-1/TRBV3-2
clone_size: .
d_call: TRBD1

cdr3_aa: CASSPPFRLAKNEQFF
cdr3_nt: TGTGCCAGCAGCCCCCCGTTTAGACTAGCTAAAAATGAGCAGTTCTTC
j_call: TRBJ2-1
v_call: TRBV7-9
clone_size: .
d_call: TRBD2

cdr3_aa: CASSKQNSPLHF
cdr3_nt: TGTGCCAGCAGTAAACAAAATTCACCCCTCCACTTT
j_call: TRBJ1-6
v_call: TRBV6-5
clone_size: .
d_call: .

cdr3_aa: CASSLIHSNQPQHF
cdr3_nt: TGTGCCAGCAGCTTGATCCATAGCAATCAGCCCCAGCATTTT
j_call: TRBJ1-5
v_call: TRBV5-5
clone_size: .
d_call: .

cdr3_aa: CASSRLTEAFF
cdr3_nt: TGTGCCAGCAGCCGACTCACTGAAGCTTTCTTT
j_call: TRBJ1-1
v_call: TRBV5-6
clone_size: .
d_call: .

cdr3_aa: CASSLGTSGGAPYNEQFF
cdr3_nt: TGTGCCAGCAGCCTCGGGACTAGCGGGGGCGCCCCCTACAATGAGCAGTTCTTC
j_call: TRBJ2-1
v_call: TRBV9
clone_size: .
d_call: TRBD2

cdr3_aa: CASSIYNRGRFEQYF
cdr3_nt: TGTGCCAGTAGTATTTATAACAGGGGGCGGTTTGAGCAGTACTTC
j_call: TRBJ2-7
v_call: TRBV19
clone_size: .
d_call: TRBD1